These 30 T cell receptor beta chains came from one sample sequenced in a study of T cells after yellow fever vaccination. TCRdb recomputed calls from the 5' RACE reads with MiXCR, one row per CDR3 protein. The table includes fewer than 650,000 distinct CDR3 sequences, 20% to 25% detected once. Source: PBMCs, taken less than 25 days after the first yellow fever vaccination. These receptors originate from a man aged 18 to 29 who received the YFV17D yellow fever vaccine.

This clonotype was picked up a small number of times. This chain connects TRBV12-3 or TRBV12-4 to TRBJ2-3; 10 nucleotides match TRBD2. V lost 5 bases, J lost 4 bases, and 6 bases stayed unmatched. The CDR3 loop spans 15 amino acids. CDR3 bases: TGTGCCAGCAGTCCCTCACTAGCGGGGCCAGATACGCAGTATTTT. Amino acid sequence: CASSPSLAGPDTQYF.

The rearrangement joins TRBV6-1 to TRBJ2-2, with D possibly matching TRBD2 (5 bases). This CDR3 comprises 14 residues. Deletions cut 2 bases from V and 5 bases from J, with 9 bases between. Germline-derived CDR1 and CDR2 are MNHNS and SASEGT. DNA of the CDR3: TGTGCCAGCAGTGAATTATCGGGAACCGGGGAGCTGTTTTTT. Its translation: CASSELSGTGELFF.

The gene calls are TRBV20-1 and TRBJ1-1, with a possible D match to TRBD1 (5 bases). Germline lookup yields CDR1 DFQATT and CDR2 SNEGSKA (reference sequence). The germline V and J ends were trimmed by 6 bases and 4 bases, with 15 bases remaining between them. This CDR3 is 13 amino acids long. CDR3: CSAPGGVSTEAFF. The CDR3 bases are TGCAGTGCCCCGGGGGGGGTGAGCACTGAAGCTTTCTTT.

V is TRBV7-6 and J is TRBJ1-6, with a tentative D call TRBD1 (5 bases). Germline assignment: CDR1 SGHVS and CDR2 FNYEAQ. The V and J ends lost 2 bases and 7 bases respectively, with 12 bases between them. CDR3 length equals 15 residues. The CDR3 loop reads CASSLTVGENSPLHF. CDR3 nucleotides: TGTGCCAGCAGCTTAACGGTGGGGGAAAATTCACCCCTCCACTTT.

This clonotype has ten or more counts. The rearrangement uses TRBV15 and TRBJ2-6, with TRBD1 matching 8 bases. CDR3 length equals 18 residues. Germline V lookup: CDR1 LNHNV, CDR2 YYDKDF (reference sequence). V shed 3 bases, J shed 0 bases, and the junction held 7 bases outside the gene matches. CDR3 in DNA: TGTGCCACCAGCAGCCGGACAGGGTCTCTCTCTGGGGCCAACGTCCTGACTTTC. It yields the protein CATSSRTGSLSGANVLTF.

The gene calls are TRBV7-3 and TRBJ2-5; 9 nucleotides line up with TRBD2. The CDR3 covers 19 residues. After removal of 1 base from V and 2 bases from J, the junction contained 14 bases not matched to a gene. In germline, CDR1 is SGHTA, CDR2 FQGTGA. CDR3 bases: TGTGCCAGCAGCTTAAGGGTGCTAGCGGGGTCCGCTGATCAAGAGACCCAGTACTTC. Translated: CASSLRVLAGSADQETQYF. Drawing the rest from reference TRBV7-3 and TRBJ2-5, the complete variable domain is GAGVSQTPSNKVTEKGKYVELRCDPISGHTALYWYRQSLGQGPEFLIYFQGTGAADDSGLPNDRFFAVRPEGSVSTLKIQRTERGDSAVYLCASSLRVLAGSADQETQYFGPGTRLLVL.

This clonotype showed up just a few times. The chain recombines TRBV6-2 or TRBV6-3 with TRBJ1-5, with D perhaps TRBD1 (5 bases). CDR1 and CDR2 from the germline V gene are MNHEY and SVGEGT. The CDR3 is made up of 14 amino acids. V lost 6 bases and J 6 bases, leaving 15 bases between the germline ends. CDR3: CASRGSGWRQPQHF. CDR3 DNA sequence: TGTGCCAGCAGGGGATCAGGGTGGCGTCAGCCCCAGCATTTT.

This clonotype was counted only a few times. The gene calls are TRBV6-5 and TRBJ2-4; D tentatively fits TRBD1 or TRBD2 (5 bases each). Germline CDR1 MNHEY, CDR2 SVGAGI. The CDR3 covers 14 residues. Trimming removed 4 bases at V and 9 bases at J, with 16 bases between. In nucleotides, the CDR3 is TGTGCCAGCAGTTTAAGTGGGGGATCGGGCATTCAGTACTTC. It translates to CASSLSGGSGIQYF.

V and J are TRBV25-1 and TRBJ1-2; TRBD1 aligns across 11 bases. Trimming cost V 2 bases and J 4 bases; bases outside gene matches: 6. CDR3 length: 16 amino acids. CDR1 is MGHDK and CDR2 is SYGVNS in the germline V gene. Here the CDR3 reads CASSEGGTGGIYGYTF. CDR3 nucleotides: TGTGCCAGCAGTGAAGGAGGGACAGGGGGAATCTATGGCTACACCTTC.

The chain uses TRBV20-1 and TRBJ1-1; tentative D call: TRBD1 (5 bases). The CDR3 length is 13 residues. V gave up 5 bases and J gave up 7 bases, with 17 bases separating them. From germline, CDR1 is DFQATT and CDR2 SNEGSKA (reference sequence). CDR3 protein: CSAPRPGESEAFF. In DNA form, the CDR3 reads TGCAGTGCTCCCAGGCCGGGGGAAAGTGAAGCTTTCTTT.

This clonotype came up a few times. This chain links TRBV20-1 with TRBJ2-5; 12 bases map to TRBD2. Germline CDR1 reads DFQATT; CDR2 reads SNEGSKA (reference sequence). The CDR3 totals 13 residues. V trimming: 7 bases; J trimming: 1 base; junction bases outside the gene matches: 1. The CDR3 DNA reads TGCAGTGGACTAGCGGGGGCCCAAGAGACCCAGTACTTC. This gives the protein CSGLAGAQETQYF.

This clonotype was recorded a few times. The chain uses TRBV2 and TRBJ2-1, with 7 bases matching TRBD2. Germline V CDR1 and CDR2: SNHLY, FYNNEI. V gave up 8 bases and J gave up 7 bases; unmatched junction bases: 11. There are 14 residues in the CDR3. CDR3 nucleotides: TGTGCCAGCTGCCTGACTAGCAGTGGAAATGAGCAGTTCTTC. Residues: CASCLTSSGNEQFF.

The V call is TRBV3-1, the J call TRBJ1-4; D remains ambiguous. Germline V CDR1 and CDR2: LGHDT, YNNKEL (reference sequence). The CDR3 is made up of 12 amino acids. The V end was cut by 3 bases, the J end by 8 bases, with 7 bases between. The CDR3 DNA reads as TGTGCCAGCAGCCAGTCAAGGGAAAAACTGTTTTTT. Translated: CASSQSREKLFF.

The table lists this clonotype with a few counts. The junction differs from germline at one of its ends, possibly a read error. The J gene is TRBJ1-1, the V gene TRBV20-1; no reliable D call. CDR3 size: 13 residues. Germline V gene lookup returns CDR1 DFQATT and CDR2 SNEGSKA (reference sequence). The CDR3 DNA reads as TGCAGTGCTAGGCAGAGGATGAACACTGAAGCCTTCTTT. It is translated as CSARQRMNTEAFF.

Only a few counts were recorded for this clonotype. V is TRBV15 and J is TRBJ2-3; D is possibly TRBD1 or TRBD2 (5 bases each). Trimming shortened V by 7 bases and J by 4 bases, and 21 bases separated the two germline ends. From germline, CDR1 is LNHNV and CDR2 YYDKDF (reference sequence). The CDR3 has 16 residues. The CDR3 region is CATKAEGHGLPDTQYF. Here the CDR3 DNA reads TGTGCCACCAAGGCGGAAGGACATGGACTTCCAGATACGCAGTATTTT.

This clonotype was detected only a few times. This chain uses TRBV5-1 with TRBJ1-4; D is uncertain. Germline V gene sequence: CDR1 SGHRS, CDR2 YFSETQ. V lost 3 bases and J 6 bases, leaving 9 bases between the germline ends. The CDR3 runs to 13 residues. The CDR3 protein is CASSWTGDEKLFF. The CDR3 nucleotides are TGCGCCAGCAGCTGGACGGGAGATGAAAAACTGTTTTTT.

V gene TRBV15 combines with J gene TRBJ1-4; the D gene is possibly TRBD1 (5 bases). The germline gives CDR1 LNHNV, CDR2 YYDKDF (reference sequence). V lost 5 bases and J 2 bases, leaving 12 bases between the germline ends. The CDR3 has 15 amino acids. CDR3 amino acids: CATSGQDYTNEKLFF. In DNA form, the CDR3 reads TGTGCCACCAGCGGACAAGATTACACTAATGAAAAACTGTTTTTT.

The chain is built from TRBV27 and TRBJ2-3; 10 nucleotides align to TRBD2. Germline values: CDR1 MNHEY, CDR2 SMNVEV (reference sequence). With V trimmed by 5 bases and J by 2 bases, 4 bases remained unmatched. CDR3 length: 15 residues. DNA for the CDR3: TGTGCCAGCAGTGGACTAGCGGATTACACAGATACGCAGTATTTT. Its translation: CASSGLADYTDTQYF.

This clonotype occurred many times. The rearrangement joins TRBV6-4 to TRBJ2-3; 10 nucleotides align to TRBD2. Losses at the gene ends were 0 bases for V and 4 bases for J; bases not matched to a gene: 1. Germline V CDR1 and CDR2: MRHNA, SNTAGT. The CDR3 is 15 amino acids. CDR3 protein: CASSDSAGGPDTQYF. Written as DNA, the CDR3 is TGTGCCAGCAGTGACTCAGCGGGGGGGCCAGATACGCAGTATTTT.

The chain links TRBV4-2 to TRBJ2-7; possible D gene TRBD1, 6 bases. This CDR3 is built from 15 residues. Germline lookup yields CDR1 LGHNA and CDR2 YNFKEQ. V was cut by 4 bases and J by 0 bases, with 13 bases left in between. This chain's CDR3 is CASSPRTVSSYEQYF. The CDR3 bases are TGTGCCAGCAGCCCCCGGACAGTCAGCTCCTACGAGCAGTACTTC.

This clonotype has a handful of counts. V and J are TRBV6-2 or TRBV6-3 and TRBJ2-3, with 9 bases identical to TRBD2. The germline gives CDR1 MNHEY, CDR2 SVGEGT. The CDR3 spans 19 residues. Trimming took 6 bases from V and 2 from J; bases not matched to a gene: 18. Here the CDR3 DNA reads TGTGCCAGCAGACCACGAGGGGGTAGTAGCGGGGGCAACACAGATACGCAGTATTTT. This codes for CASRPRGGSSGGNTDTQYF.

The V gene is TRBV5-1, the J gene TRBJ2-1; 10 nucleotides agree with TRBD2. V was clipped by 10 bases and J by 5 bases; unmatched bases: 9. The CDR3 consists of 14 residues. Germline loops: CDR1 SGHRS, CDR2 YFSETQ. The CDR3 sequence is CASKSGGANNEQFF. The CDR3 nucleotides read TGCGCCTCCAAAAGCGGGGGGGCAAACAATGAGCAGTTCTTC.

This clonotype occurred a few times. The chain has TRBV5-4 and TRBJ2-7, with 7 bases that match TRBD1. Germline V gene data show CDR1 as SGHNT and CDR2 as YYREEE (reference sequence). The CDR3 contains 17 residues. The junction had 18 bases not matched to a gene; V was cut back by 7 bases and J by 2 bases. CDR3 protein: CASSFGRGQLVTYEQYF. Here the CDR3 DNA reads TGTGCCAGCTCCTTCGGTCGGGGACAGCTGGTAACCTACGAGCAGTACTTC.

This clonotype has just a few counts. The gene calls are TRBV3-1 and TRBJ2-5; D is perhaps TRBD1 (5 bases). This CDR3 contains 12 residues. V lost 4 bases to trimming and J lost 10 bases, with 13 bases between them. CDR1 is LGHDT, CDR2 YNNKEL, per germline (reference sequence). For the CDR3, the DNA is TGTGCCAGCAGCCGGATCAGCAGGGTCCAGTACTTC. It translates to CASSRISRVQYF.

The chain couples TRBV10-3 to TRBJ2-5, with 8 positions matching TRBD1. CDR1 and CDR2 from the germline V gene are ENHRY and SYGVKD. Losses at the gene ends were 6 bases for V and 4 bases for J; bases not matched to a gene: 7. The CDR3 is 14 amino acids. Written as DNA, the CDR3 is TGTGCCATCAGAGGGGACAGGCCGGGAGAGACCCAGTACTTC. Protein product: CAIRGDRPGETQYF.

This clonotype was counted at least ten times. V gene TRBV5-5 combines with J gene TRBJ2-1, with D tentatively TRBD1 (6 bases). The CDR3 has 16 residues. V gave up 3 bases and J gave up 0 bases, with 13 bases separating them. The germline V gene has CDR1 SGHKS and CDR2 YYEKEE (reference sequence). The CDR3: CASSSGTSSSYNEQFF. The CDR3 DNA is TGTGCCAGCAGCTCCGGGACATCGAGCTCCTACAATGAGCAGTTCTTC.

This clonotype has just a few counts. The genes are TRBV7-2 and TRBJ1-5; D possibly corresponds to TRBD1 (6 bases). Per germline, CDR1 SGHTA and CDR2 FQGNSA. Trimming took 4 bases from V and 7 from J, leaving 14 bases between them. The CDR3 is 14 amino acids. The CDR3 sequence is CASSYDGGRQPQHF. CDR3 DNA: TGTGCCAGCAGCTACGATGGGGGCCGGCAGCCCCAGCATTTT. Based on the CDR3 plus reference TRBV7-2 and TRBJ1-5, the full variable domain is GAGVSQSPSNKVTEKGKDVELRCDPISGHTALYWYRQSLGQGLEFLIYFQGNSAPDKSGLPSDRFSAERTGGSVSTLTIQRTQQEDSAVYLCASSYDGGRQPQHFGDGTRLSIL.

This clonotype came up a few times. The rearrangement links TRBV29-1 to TRBJ2-1; D is perhaps TRBD2 (5 bases). The germline CDR1 and CDR2 sequences are SQVTM and ANQGSEA. Trimming removed 8 bases from V and 9 bases from J, with 14 bases in between. The CDR3 totals 11 residues. CDR3 DNA sequence: TGCAGCTCCGACGCCGCGGGTGAGCAGTTCTTC. It yields the protein CSSDAAGEQFF.

The chain recombines TRBV10-3 with TRBJ2-7; D is uncertain. With 10 bases removed from V and 0 bases from J, the gap between germline ends came to 7 bases. The CDR3 loop spans 11 amino acids. Germline V gene data show CDR1 as ENHRY and CDR2 as SYGVKD. CDR3 in amino acids: CARLGSYEQYV. The CDR3 DNA follows: TGTGCCAGGTTGGGCTCCTACGAGCAGTACGTC.

This sequence joins TRBV14 and TRBJ1-4; 7 nucleotides match TRBD1. Trimming at V came to 6 bases and at J to 4 bases, leaving 8 bases not matched to a gene. The length of the CDR3 is 15 residues. CDR1 and CDR2 from the germline V gene are SGHDN and FVKESK. DNA of the CDR3: TGTGCCAGCAGTGAACCGGGACAGCTTAATGAAAAACTGTTTTTT. Amino acid sequence: CASSEPGQLNEKLFF. The full variable domain, in which reference TRBV14 and TRBJ1-4 provide the parts outside the CDR3, is EAGVTQFPSHSVIEKGQTVTLRCDPISGHDNLYWYRRVMGKEIKFLLHFVKESKQDESGMPNNRFLAERTGGTYSTLKVQPAELEDSGVYFCASSEPGQLNEKLFFGSGTQLSVL.